These 2 T cell receptor beta chains share one sample of origin, sequenced in a study of cytotoxic CD8 clonotypes in ibrutinib-treated CLL. Libraries were prepared by immunoSEQ multiplex PCR; TCRdb keeps only in-frame clonotypes and omits some of them. Of about 200,000 clones in the sample, just over 70% were seen once. This specimen was PBMCs, taken after 12 months of ibrutinib treatment. The receptors were gathered from a human donor with chronic lymphocytic leukemia.

The chain joins TRBV4-1 to TRBJ2-5; unclear D gene. V lost 0 bases to trimming and J lost 4 bases, with 18 bases between them. Germline V gene sequence: CDR1 MGHRA, CDR2 YSYEKL. CDR3 length equals 17 residues. The CDR3: CASSQDSGSALGETQYF. CDR3 in DNA: TGCGCCAGCAGCCAAGATAGTGGATCGGCCCTCGGAGAGACCCAGTACTTC.

V is TRBV14 and J is TRBJ1-1; D ambiguous. Trimming shortened V by 7 bases and J by 8 bases, and 11 bases separated the two germline ends. Germline CDR1 is SGHDN and CDR2 is FVKESK. The CDR3 is made up of 11 amino acids. The CDR3 bases are TGTGCCAGCAAAATCTGGACCGAAGCTTTCTTT. It is translated as CASKIWTEAFF. Full variable domain (missing parts from reference TRBV14 and TRBJ1-1): EAGVTQFPSHSVIEKGQTVTLRCDPISGHDNLYWYRRVMGKEIKFLLHFVKESKQDESGMPNNRFLAERTGGTYSTLKVQPAELEDSGVYFCASKIWTEAFFGQGTRLTVV.